Listed below are T cell receptor beta chains from one sample, sequenced in a study of early T cells in non-severe SARS-CoV-2 infection. TCRdb analysed the 5' RACE reads with MiXCR anew, one entry per CDR3 protein. This repertoire shows about 90,000 distinct CDR3 sequences, about 12% found once; its top ten account for 4% to 4.5%. The source was whole blood, collected at baseline. The receptors shown here come from an adult who was a healthcare worker with PCR-confirmed SARS-CoV-2 infection or an uninfected control (not recorded which). Each CDR3 is given with its conserved first and last residue. Each record gives: CDR3 DNA, CDR3 protein, D gene, V gene, clone size, J gene. D genes are given only for firm matches. Not every row has a clone size; where given, it reads once, few, many or a size class.

DNA: TGTGCCAGCAGTGAAGCGAGCCACAGGGTAAACACTGAAGCTTTCTTT
CDR3: CASSEASHRVNTEAFF
D: NA
V: TRBV2
size: many
J: TRBJ1-1

DNA: TGTGCCAGCAGCGTAGGACAGGGAGATTCTCCATATGGCTACACCTTC
CDR3: CASSVGQGDSPYGYTF
D: TRBD1
V: TRBV9
size: NA
J: TRBJ1-2

DNA: TGTGCCAGCTCACCGGGACTAGCGCCCTCCGATGAGCAGTTCTTC
CDR3: CASSPGLAPSDEQFF
D: TRBD2
V: TRBV18
size: many
J: TRBJ2-1

DNA: TGTGCCAGCAGCCATCGTAGCGGGAAGGCCTACAATGAGCAGTTCTTC
CDR3: CASSHRSGKAYNEQFF
D: TRBD2
V: TRBV14
size: once
J: TRBJ2-1

DNA: TGTGCCAGCAGTGTCGCTCAGGGGGCAGGTACGCAGTATTTT
CDR3: CASSVAQGAGTQYF
D: TRBD1
V: TRBV2
size: many
J: TRBJ2-3

DNA: TGTGCCAGCAGTATCGGGCAGCAATACAATGAGCAGTTCTTC
CDR3: CASSIGQQYNEQFF
D: NA
V: TRBV28
size: few
J: TRBJ2-1

DNA: TGTGCCAGCAGCTCCGTGACAGGGGGCAGGTATGAGCAGTTCTTC
CDR3: CASSSVTGGRYEQFF
D: TRBD1
V: TRBV7-3
size: NA
J: TRBJ2-1

DNA: TGCAGCGTTGATGCGGGGGGGCGTTACGAGCAGTACTTC
CDR3: CSVDAGGRYEQYF
D: TRBD2
V: TRBV29-1
size: NA
J: TRBJ2-7

DNA: TGCGCCAGCAGTTTACAGGAAGCGGGGAGGCATGAGCAGTTCTTC
CDR3: CASSLQEAGRHEQFF
D: TRBD2
V: TRBV4-1
size: many
J: TRBJ2-1

DNA: TGTGCCAGCAGCAAACTAGCAAGGGAGCAGTTCTTC
CDR3: CASSKLAREQFF
D: NA
V: TRBV11-2
size: many
J: TRBJ2-1

DNA: TGTGCCAGCACCTACAATGAGCAGTTCTTC
CDR3: CASTYNEQFF
D: NA
V: TRBV7-9
size: NA
J: TRBJ2-1

DNA: TGTGCCAGCAGCGGACTGGACAGGGGAAGCGAGCAGTACTTC
CDR3: CASSGLDRGSEQYF
D: TRBD1
V: TRBV9
size: many
J: TRBJ2-7

DNA: TGTGCCAGCAGCGTAGGCGGGCACACAGATACGCAGTATTTT
CDR3: CASSVGGHTDTQYF
D: NA
V: TRBV9
size: many
J: TRBJ2-3

DNA: TGCAGTGCTAGAAGTATCGGGGCCTACCAAGAGACCCAGTACTTC
CDR3: CSARSIGAYQETQYF
D: NA
V: TRBV20-1
size: many
J: TRBJ2-5

DNA: TGTGCCAAGTTAGCGGAAATGAACACCGGGGAGCTGTTTTTT
CDR3: CAKLAEMNTGELFF
D: NA
V: TRBV2
size: NA
J: TRBJ2-2

DNA: TGCAGTGCTAGAGAGTCCGGGACAGGCCTCCAAGAGACCCAGTACTTC
CDR3: CSARESGTGLQETQYF
D: TRBD1
V: TRBV20-1
size: many
J: TRBJ2-5

DNA: TGTGCCTGGAGTGCGCATCCGGGAGTGAGCTCTGAAAACACCATATATTTT
CDR3: CAWSAHPGVSSENTIYF
D: NA
V: TRBV30
size: NA
J: TRBJ1-3

DNA: TGTGCCAGCAGCCTACCACAGGACGACTCTGGAAACACCATATATTTT
CDR3: CASSLPQDDSGNTIYF
D: NA
V: TRBV28
size: few
J: TRBJ1-3

DNA: TGTGCCAGCAGCCTTGGGACTAGCGGGAAAGTGTGGACCGGGGAGCTGTTTTTT
CDR3: CASSLGTSGKVWTGELFF
D: TRBD2
V: TRBV14
size: few
J: TRBJ2-2

DNA: TGTGCCAGCAGTTTGACACAGGAGGTCGGAGAGACCCAGTACTTC
CDR3: CASSLTQEVGETQYF
D: NA
V: TRBV12-3/TRBV12-4
size: many
J: TRBJ2-5

DNA: TGTGCCAGCAGCGCCTTAGCTCGGGGGTCTGTTGAGCAGTACTTC
CDR3: CASSALARGSVEQYF
D: NA
V: TRBV7-8
size: many
J: TRBJ2-7

DNA: TGTGCCAGCACCCTCGGTCCGGGACAGTCTAATTCACCCCTCCACTTT
CDR3: CASTLGPGQSNSPLHF
D: TRBD1
V: TRBV6-5
size: NA
J: TRBJ1-6

DNA: TGTGCCAGCAGTTACGACCAGGGTTCTGGAAACACCATATATTTT
CDR3: CASSYDQGSGNTIYF
D: NA
V: TRBV6-5
size: many
J: TRBJ1-3

DNA: TGTGCCAGCAGTTTGGACGGAACTTACACAGATACGCAGTATTTT
CDR3: CASSLDGTYTDTQYF
D: NA
V: TRBV12-3/TRBV12-4
size: many
J: TRBJ2-3

DNA: TGTGCCTGGAGTCCGGGACAGAGGGTCAATCAGCCCCAGCATTTT
CDR3: CAWSPGQRVNQPQHF
D: TRBD1
V: TRBV30
size: few
J: TRBJ1-5

DNA: TGTGCCAGCAGTTTTAAGGGCGGTTTCTACGAGCAGTACTTC
CDR3: CASSFKGGFYEQYF
D: NA
V: TRBV27
size: few
J: TRBJ2-7

DNA: TGTGCCAGCAGTTATGTCGGGGGTGATACGCAGTATTTT
CDR3: CASSYVGGDTQYF
D: NA
V: TRBV6-2/TRBV6-3
size: NA
J: TRBJ2-3

DNA: TGTGCCAGCAGCTTCGGGTCGGGACAGGGGTACCAAGAGACCCAGTACTTC
CDR3: CASSFGSGQGYQETQYF
D: TRBD1
V: TRBV7-9
size: NA
J: TRBJ2-5

DNA: TGTGCCAGCACCCCCGGGAGAGGTACCGGGGAGCTGTTTTTT
CDR3: CASTPGRGTGELFF
D: NA
V: TRBV12-3/TRBV12-4
size: NA
J: TRBJ2-2

DNA: TGTGCCAGCAGCTTAGACGGATGGAGCTCCTACGAGCAGTACTTC
CDR3: CASSLDGWSSYEQYF
D: NA
V: TRBV7-8
size: NA
J: TRBJ2-7

DNA: TGTGCCAGCAGCTTAGTGGAAGGAAGCAATCAGCCCCAGCATTTT
CDR3: CASSLVEGSNQPQHF
D: NA
V: TRBV11-2
size: few
J: TRBJ1-5

DNA: TGTGCTAGTGGTTCCTCGAACACTGAAGCTTTCTTT
CDR3: CASGSSNTEAFF
D: NA
V: TRBV12-5
size: NA
J: TRBJ1-1

DNA: TGTGCCAGCAGCTTTAGCATCACGGAAGGTGGGGAAAAACTGTTTTTT
CDR3: CASSFSITEGGEKLFF
D: NA
V: TRBV7-9
size: few
J: TRBJ1-4

DNA: TGTGCCAGCACACTAATGAGGGTTGCTGTTTCCTACGAGCAGTACTTC
CDR3: CASTLMRVAVSYEQYF
D: NA
V: TRBV6-1
size: few
J: TRBJ2-7

DNA: TGCAGTGCCAGTCCACTAGCGGGAGGGCCAAGCACAGATACGCAGTATTTT
CDR3: CSASPLAGGPSTDTQYF
D: TRBD2
V: TRBV20-1
size: many
J: TRBJ2-3

DNA: TGTGCCAGCTCACCACTTCTGGGGGACTACAATGAGCAGTTCTTC
CDR3: CASSPLLGDYNEQFF
D: NA
V: TRBV18
size: NA
J: TRBJ2-1

DNA: TGTGCCAGCAGCTGGGACCTGAACACTGAAGCTTTCTTT
CDR3: CASSWDLNTEAFF
D: NA
V: TRBV16
size: few
J: TRBJ1-1

DNA: TGTGCCACCAGTGACGGGGGCGGTTACTACAATGAGCAGTTCTTC
CDR3: CATSDGGGYYNEQFF
D: NA
V: TRBV24-1
size: few
J: TRBJ2-1

DNA: TGTGCCAGCAGCCTAACTAGCGCCGAGCAGTACTTC
CDR3: CASSLTSAEQYF
D: TRBD2
V: TRBV4-2
size: many
J: TRBJ2-7

DNA: TGTGCCAGCAGTTTAGCGGGAGGACCCCCAGATACGCAGTATTTT
CDR3: CASSLAGGPPDTQYF
D: NA
V: TRBV12-3/TRBV12-4
size: few
J: TRBJ2-3

DNA: TGTGCCAGCAGCGCGTTCACGGGAACTGAAGCTTTCTTT
CDR3: CASSAFTGTEAFF
D: NA
V: TRBV9
size: many
J: TRBJ1-1

DNA: TGTGCCAGCAGTTATTGGGGCTCCTACGAGCAGTACTTC
CDR3: CASSYWGSYEQYF
D: NA
V: TRBV6-5
size: NA
J: TRBJ2-7

DNA: TGTGCCAGCAGCTTACTCCAGGGTTTGGCCTACAATGAGCAGTTCTTC
CDR3: CASSLLQGLAYNEQFF
D: NA
V: TRBV11-2
size: many
J: TRBJ2-1

DNA: TGTGCCAGCAGCGTAGCTAAGGACAATGAGCAGTTCTTC
CDR3: CASSVAKDNEQFF
D: NA
V: TRBV9
size: NA
J: TRBJ2-1

DNA: TGTGCCAGCAGACCACAGGGCCCCGGGGAGCTGTTTTTT
CDR3: CASRPQGPGELFF
D: NA
V: TRBV7-8
size: few
J: TRBJ2-2

DNA: TGTGCCAGCACCCCACTAGGGGCCGGACGGGATGAGCAGTTCTTC
CDR3: CASTPLGAGRDEQFF
D: NA
V: TRBV9
size: NA
J: TRBJ2-1

DNA: TGTGCCAGCAGCCCCGGAACCCAAGGGACCCAGTACTTC
CDR3: CASSPGTQGTQYF
D: NA
V: TRBV5-5
size: few
J: TRBJ2-5

DNA: TGTGCCAGCTCACCGTATGTACGACTGCAAGAAGCTTTCTTT
CDR3: CASSPYVRLQEAFF
D: NA
V: TRBV18
size: NA
J: TRBJ1-1

DNA: TGTGCCAGCAGCCGCGAGACGGAGGGGATCTCTGGAAACACCATATATTTT
CDR3: CASSRETEGISGNTIYF
D: NA
V: TRBV5-8
size: few
J: TRBJ1-3

DNA: TGTGCCAGCAGCCAAGGAAGGGGCGGCGCCTACGAGCAGTACTTC
CDR3: CASSQGRGGAYEQYF
D: NA
V: TRBV14
size: NA
J: TRBJ2-7

DNA: TGTGCCAGCAGTTCCCTAGGCAAAGAGACCCAGTACTTC
CDR3: CASSSLGKETQYF
D: NA
V: TRBV6-6
size: many
J: TRBJ2-5

DNA: TGCAGTGCTAGAGTCGGGGCCTCAAGCTCCTACGAGCAGTACTTC
CDR3: CSARVGASSSYEQYF
D: NA
V: TRBV20-1
size: NA
J: TRBJ2-7

DNA: TGTGCCAGCAGGCTCGGGGACAGCAGTCATTTTAACTATGGCTACACCTTC
CDR3: CASRLGDSSHFNYGYTF
D: TRBD1
V: TRBV28
size: many
J: TRBJ1-2

DNA: TGTGCCAGTAGTATAGCCGGGACAGTCTACGAGCAGTACTTC
CDR3: CASSIAGTVYEQYF
D: TRBD1
V: TRBV19
size: few
J: TRBJ2-7

DNA: TGTGCCATCAGTGAGGGGATAGCGCGCACAGATACGCAGTATTTT
CDR3: CAISEGIARTDTQYF
D: NA
V: TRBV10-3
size: NA
J: TRBJ2-3

DNA: TGTGCCAGCAGCCCTTCTGACAAAAGGGTAGAGACCCAGTACTTC
CDR3: CASSPSDKRVETQYF
D: NA
V: TRBV7-9
size: few
J: TRBJ2-5

DNA: TGTGCCTGGGGAGGGGGAGAGACCCAGTACTTC
CDR3: CAWGGGETQYF
D: NA
V: TRBV30
size: many
J: TRBJ2-5

DNA: TGTGCCAGCCTCTCCTGGGGCGGGGGGCCGCCTACCAACAATGAGCAGTTCTTC
CDR3: CASLSWGGGPPTNNEQFF
D: TRBD2
V: TRBV28
size: many
J: TRBJ2-1

DNA: TGTGCCAGCAGGCCCGGACAAGCCCGGGAGCCCCAGCATTTT
CDR3: CASRPGQAREPQHF
D: NA
V: TRBV27
size: many
J: TRBJ1-5

DNA: TGTGCCAGCACCGTGGACTATGTAGATACGCAGTATTTT
CDR3: CASTVDYVDTQYF
D: NA
V: TRBV7-9
size: many
J: TRBJ2-3